The TCR beta chain described here comes from a study of shared clonotypes between healthy human individuals. Whole-study context: Three CD4 naive, three CD4 memory, two CD8 naive and one CD8 memory plate were used per donor. Study-wide findings and caveats: With a handful of donors compared, roughly 5% of naive CD4 clonotypes were shared.

Turning to this clone: What it recognizes is unknown.

At a deep level, the assay was run. The table came from immunoSEQ multiplex PCR; TCRdb's copy has only in-frame clones and leaves some out. The table lists about 990,000 clones, 70% to 80% of them singletons, with 0.5% to 0.65% in the top ten. This CDR3 has 12 amino acids. The ends lost 6 bases at V and 4 bases at J; junction bases unmatched: 3. Germline lookup yields CDR1 SNHLY and CDR2 FYNNEI. The sequenced sample consisted of memory CD4+ T cells from PBMCs. This sample's subset: CD45RA-negative fraction. This chain links TRBV2 with TRBJ2-7, with TRBD1 matching over 7 bases. This clonotype was obtained from a man younger than 35 in good health. Some clones in this sample may be carry-over from other donors' samples. CDR3 nucleotide sequence: TGTGCCAGCAGGACAGGGCATTACGAGCAGTACTTC. Translation gives CASRTGHYEQYF.